A single sample gave rise to the 18 T cell receptor beta chains below, sequenced in a study of cytomegalovirus exposure and HLA in healthy donors listed by TCRdb under 2017. Libraries were built with the immunoSEQ multiplex PCR assay. For the multiplex PCR, a mixture combining 60 forward primers for TCR Vbeta segments and 13 reverse primers for TCR Jbeta segments was used. Not all clones reach the TCRdb copy of this immuneACCESS table, which keeps in-frame sequences only. Checked studies attribute under half of the gap to unresolved V genes and leave the rest unexplained. The sample profile shows about 220,000 clones; 82% of them were found once. 6% of the sample lies in the top ten. The sequenced sample consisted of PBMCs. These TCRs come from a man aged 40-49 years in good health and CMV-seropositive.

V and J are TRBV21-1 and TRBJ1-5; the table's D call, TRBD1, was not checked against the DNA. TRBV21-1 is a pseudogene locus. The length of the CDR3 is 18 residues. This chain's CDR3 is CASSNNRASLYGNQPQHF. DNA for the CDR3: TGTGCCAGCAGCAATAACAGGGCTTCACTATACGGCAATCAGCCCCAGCATTTT.

This chain joins TRBV7-2 and TRBJ2-1; 7 nucleotides match TRBD1. V shed 1 base, J shed 6 bases, and the junction held 3 bases outside the gene matches. Germline CDR1 SGHTA, CDR2 FQGNSA. The CDR3 runs to 14 residues. CDR3 sequence: CASSLGAGGNEQFF. CDR3 in DNA: TGTGCCAGCAGCTTAGGTGCAGGGGGCAATGAGCAGTTCTTC. Full variable domain (missing parts from reference TRBV7-2 and TRBJ2-1): GAGVSQSPSNKVTEKGKDVELRCDPISGHTALYWYRQSLGQGLEFLIYFQGNSAPDKSGLPSDRFSAERTGGSVSTLTIQRTQQEDSAVYLCASSLGAGGNEQFFGPGTRLTVL.

The chain couples TRBV7-2 to TRBJ1-1; 9 positions match TRBD1. The germline V gene encodes CDR1 SGHTA and CDR2 FQGNSA. The V segment lost 5 bases and the J segment 4 bases; nucleotides outside the gene matches: 5. This CDR3 has 14 amino acids. This CDR3 is CASSPRDRVTEAFF. Here the CDR3 DNA reads TGTGCCAGCAGCCCTCGGGACAGGGTCACTGAAGCTTTCTTT.

J is TRBJ1-2 and V is TRBV29-1; D unresolved. The CDR3 is 11 amino acids. CDR1 and CDR2 from the germline V gene are SQVTM and ANQGSEA. Deletions cut 5 bases from V and 4 bases from J, with 8 bases between. CDR3 sequence: CSVSGVYGYTF. DNA for the CDR3: TGCAGCGTTTCCGGGGTCTATGGCTACACCTTC.

This clone was picked up a small number of times. The rearrangement joins TRBV19 to TRBJ2-1; TRBD2 matches at 7 bases. Germline V lookup: CDR1 LNHDA, CDR2 SQIVND (reference sequence). The CDR3 totals 17 residues. The trim removed 2 bases at V and 2 bases at J, leaving 9 bases unmatched. The DNA for the CDR3 is TGTGCCAGTAGTATAAGGGGAAGCGGGACGACCTACAATGAGCAGTTCTTC. Protein: CASSIRGSGTTYNEQFF. Together with reference TRBV19 and TRBJ2-1, the CDR3 gives the full variable domain: DGGITQSPKYLFRKEGQNVTLSCEQNLNHDAMYWYRQDPGQGLRLIYYSQIVNDFQKGDIAEGYSVSREKKESFPLTVTSAQKNPTAFYLCASSIRGSGTTYNEQFFGPGTRLTVL.

The chain links TRBV13 to TRBJ2-5, with 7 bases lining up with TRBD2. Germline-derived CDR1 and CDR2 are PRHDT and FYEKMQ (reference sequence). The trim removed 5 bases at V and 0 bases at J, leaving 12 bases unmatched. The CDR3 is 17 amino acids. The CDR3 loop reads CASSRLSKGLNQETQYF. CDR3 bases: TGTGCCAGCAGCCGACTCTCGAAGGGACTAAACCAAGAGACCCAGTACTTC.

The V gene is TRBV7-8, the J gene TRBJ1-2; D is perhaps TRBD1 (6 bases). The length of the CDR3 is 14 residues. V was cut by 1 base and J by 6 bases, with 12 bases left in between. CDR1 SGHVS and CDR2 FQNEAQ come from the germline V gene. The CDR3 nucleotides are TGTGCCAGCAGCTTAGGGGGGGGCGTGGATGGCTACACCTTC. Translated, it gives CASSLGGGVDGYTF.

This clone was counted a single time. V gene TRBV7-2 combines with J gene TRBJ2-5; 9 nucleotides agree with TRBD1. Germline trimming cut 5 bases from V and 1 base from J; bases unmatched to any gene: 2. CDR3 length: 14 amino acids. Germline V gives CDR1 SGHTA, CDR2 FQGNSA. This chain's CDR3 is CASSPGQGQETQYF. CDR3 DNA sequence: TGTGCCAGCAGCCCGGGACAGGGCCAAGAGACCCAGTACTTC.

This sequence joins TRBV5-1 and TRBJ2-1; TRBD1 matches 9 bases. After removal of 2 bases from V and 5 bases from J, the junction contained 5 bases not matched to a gene. Germline V lookup: CDR1 SGHRS, CDR2 YFSETQ. This CDR3 region has 15 residues. The CDR3 nucleotides read TGCGCCAGCAGCTTCCGGGACAGGGCGAACAATGAGCAGTTCTTC. Amino acids: CASSFRDRANNEQFF.

This clone was seen just once. J is TRBJ2-5 and V is TRBV6-1; a possible D gene is TRBD2 (6 bases). Trimming removed 3 bases from V and 5 bases from J, with 13 bases in between. Germline V CDR1 and CDR2: MNHNS, SASEGT. The CDR3 covers 14 residues. CDR3 protein: CASSDLRERETQYF. CDR3 DNA sequence: TGTGCCAGCAGTGATCTGCGGGAAAGGGAGACCCAGTACTTC.

The chain couples TRBV14 to TRBJ1-3; D remains unclear. This CDR3 contains 14 residues. Germline CDR1 SGHDN, CDR2 FVKESK. Trimming shortened V by 4 bases and J by 2 bases, and 9 bases separated the two germline ends. Written as DNA, the CDR3 is TGTGCCAGCAGCCCTTCGGTGACTGGAAACACCATATATTTT. Translated: CASSPSVTGNTIYF.

V gene TRBV5-1 combines with J gene TRBJ2-5; TRBD1 aligns across 8 bases. This CDR3 region has 16 residues. Trimming cost V 4 bases and J 5 bases; bases outside gene matches: 13. From germline, CDR1 is SGHRS and CDR2 YFSETQ. Here the CDR3 reads CASSTGQGIDLETQYF. For the CDR3, the DNA is TGCGCCAGCAGCACTGGACAGGGCATTGATCTCGAGACCCAGTACTTC.

This clone was recorded a few times. The chain combines TRBV4-1 with TRBJ1-1; D gene unclear. The V and J ends lost 0 bases and 3 bases respectively, with 8 bases between them. The CDR3 covers 14 residues. CDR1 is MGHRA, CDR2 YSYEKL, per germline. Here the CDR3 DNA reads TGCGCCAGCAGCCAAGACGGCGGGTACACTGAAGCTTTCTTT. This encodes CASSQDGGYTEAFF.

This clone was counted between two and nine times. This chain joins TRBV29-1 and TRBJ2-1; the match to TRBD2 covers 7 bases. With 7 bases clipped from V and 4 bases from J, the junction kept 13 bases outside the gene matches. The CDR3 extends over 15 amino acids. The germline gives CDR1 SQVTM, CDR2 ANQGSEA. The CDR3 DNA reads as TGCAGCGCTCTCACGGCGGGAGTCTATTACAATGAGCAGTTCTTC. Translated: CSALTAGVYYNEQFF.

This clone was counted a single time. The rearrangement joins TRBV29-1 to TRBJ2-1, with D perhaps TRBD1 (6 bases). Trimming took 3 bases from V and 9 from J, leaving 21 bases between them. The germline CDR1 and CDR2 sequences are SQVTM and ANQGSEA. The CDR3 is 15 amino acids. The CDR3 nucleotides read TGCAGCGTTGACAACATTAACAGGGTTTCCCTTGAGCAGTTCTTC. The encoded protein is CSVDNINRVSLEQFF.

The chain carries TRBV2 and TRBJ2-7; the D gene is possibly TRBD1 (6 bases). The CDR3 consists of 12 residues. The V gene's germline CDR1 is SNHLY and CDR2 FYNNEI. V was shortened by 6 bases and J by 1 base, with 7 bases between the two germline ends. CDR3 DNA: TGTGCCAGCAGAGGACAGTCCTACGAGCAGTACGTC. Amino acids: CASRGQSYEQYV.

The chain uses TRBV27 and TRBJ2-7, with D perhaps matching TRBD2 (5 bases). The CDR3 contains 14 residues. From germline, CDR1 is MNHEY and CDR2 SMNVEV (reference sequence). Trimming removed 5 bases at V and 0 bases at J, with 11 bases between. The CDR3 loop reads CASSLAAGSYEQYF. CDR3 bases: TGTGCCAGCAGTCTCGCGGCGGGCTCCTACGAGCAGTACTTC.

The chain recombines TRBV28 with TRBJ1-1; D remains unclear. CDR1 and CDR2 from the germline V gene are MDHEN and SYDVKM. V lost 2 bases and J lost 8, with 9 bases in between. The CDR3 covers 12 residues. The CDR3 DNA follows: TGTGCCAGCAGTTTAGTTCCCAGGGAAGCTTTCTTT. This gives the protein CASSLVPREAFF. The whole variable domain, remainder taken from reference TRBV28 and TRBJ1-1, is DVKVTQSSRYLVKRTGEKVFLECVQDMDHENMFWYRQDPGLGLRLIYFSYDVKMKEKGDIPEGYSVSREKKERFSLILESASTNQTSMYLCASSLVPREAFFGQGTRLTVV.